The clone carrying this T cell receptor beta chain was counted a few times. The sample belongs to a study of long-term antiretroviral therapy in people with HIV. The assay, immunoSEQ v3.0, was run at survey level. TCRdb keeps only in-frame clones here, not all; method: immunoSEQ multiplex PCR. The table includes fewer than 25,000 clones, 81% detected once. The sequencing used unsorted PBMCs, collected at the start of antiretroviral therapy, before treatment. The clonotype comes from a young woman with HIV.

CDR3 in amino acids: CASSFGTGGPGYTF. The CDR3 DNA follows: TGTGCCAGCAGCTTCGGGACAGGGGGCCCGGGCTACACCTTC. V is TRBV5-6 and J is TRBJ1-2; 12 nucleotides align to TRBD1. The length of the CDR3 is 14 residues. CDR1 is SGHDT, CDR2 YYEEEE, per germline. With V trimmed by 2 bases and J by 8 bases, 4 bases remained unmatched.